This T cell receptor beta chain was captured by sequencing in a study of identifying expanded T cells in peripheral blood. The method was immunoSEQ multiplex PCR; TCRdb's version includes in-frame clones alone and lacks a portion of them. The sample contains about 74,000 clones, approximately 84% of which appear only once. With respect to this clone: What it recognizes is unknown.

Study outcomes and limitations: Approximately two-week clone count variance significantly increased as total template count grew. Over about two and four weeks, about 15 and 18 clones changed, versus more than 1 between replicates.

The sample was blood. The receptor was derived from a person between 18 and 70 years old in good health.

The CDR3 loop is CASSQQGDLYGYTF. The CDR3 DNA reads TGTGCCAGCAGCCAACAGGGGGACCTCTATGGCTACACCTTC. This chain connects TRBV9 to TRBJ1-2; 8 bases map to TRBD1. The CDR3 consists of 14 residues. Per germline, CDR1 SGDLS and CDR2 YYNGEE. V lost 4 bases and J lost 4; bases outside the gene matches: 6.